This TCR beta chain is drawn from a study of CD8 T cells in Susac syndrome (dated by TCRdb to the late 2010s). About the full investigation: Of the Susac syndrome patients who were sequenced, six had clinically active disease and eight were in clinical remission. At blood withdrawal, Susac syndrome patients were therapy-naive, treated with corticosteroids (with IVIg additionally given to some), or treated with IVIg alone. The study used repertoire sequencing to test whether antigen drove CD8+ T cell activation and differentiation in Susac syndrome. Clonality of the CD8+ T cell repertoire was compared between more than 9 healthy donors, approximately 14 Susac syndrome patients and fewer than 16 multiple sclerosis patients. What the authors observed across the whole study: The number of individuals in the TCR sequencing and HLA analysis was acknowledged as relatively small. Roughly 15 and five Susac-specific public clones were found in the total CD8+ and CD8+ TEMRA repertoires, respectively. Clonal expansion was seen in Susac syndrome CD8+ repertoires, peaking in CD8+ TEMRA cells and being greater in clinically active patients than in remitting ones.

V loses 0 bases of germline sequence and J loses 4 bases, and the interval between the two ends is 7 bases. For CDR1 and CDR2, the germline V gene lists SGHRS and YFSETQ. The CDR3 contains 13 residues, cysteine and phenylalanine counted. Only the CDR3 region is kept as DNA, spanning 39 bases read in frame from base 1. Peripheral blood CD8+ and CD4+ T cells from healthy donors, Susac syndrome patients and multiple sclerosis patients were profiled by high-throughput TCR beta sequencing. Recently defined diagnostic criteria for definite or probable disease were met by the Susac syndrome patients. Bulk CD8+ and CD4+ T cells were purified by magnetic negative isolation, while CD8+ TEMRA cells were enriched using FACS. Blood was collected in EDTA tubes and processed within 24 hours, with PBMCs isolated through density gradient centrifugation. PBMCs intended for TCR sequencing were cryopreserved in liquid nitrogen and were subsequently thawed in a 37 degrees C water bath. The sorted or isolated CD4+, CD8+ and CD8+ TEMRA cells had a purity of 90% or higher.

As regards this clonotype: The target of this receptor is not known. Within one base of it there is no much larger clone, and no base qualities were kept.

RNA was extracted using the RNeasy kit, and roughly 0.45 to 1 ug of the RNA was reverse transcribed with random hexamers. The immunoSEQ multiplex PCR assay, which covers 54 Vbeta and 13 Jbeta segments, was used to amplify TCR beta CDR3 regions. To correct PCR amplification bias, a synthetic template baseline was used for both primer optimization and computational correction. Regarding the original processing steps: Reads were annotated to V, D and J genes per IMGT and analyzed with immunoSEQ Analyzer, keeping only productive sequences. Clonality was calculated as one minus the Shannon entropy normalized by log2 of the number of productive unique sequences. For each patient and control, public and private clones were evaluated among the 100 most prevalent clones. Susac-specific clones were defined as absent from healthy and MS cohorts, roughly 1,100 published viral clones and other ImmuneACCESS disease sequences. In TCRdb, the public reads were trimmed at Q25 with fastp and aligned with MiXCR, with productive beta chains retained. Every entry covers one CDR3 protein and lists the most common genes and DNA from its rows. In this record, the V and J calls reflect TCRdb's handling and not the investigators' own analysis. This sample gives over 100,000 distinct CDR3 sequences in total; about 94% of them show up just once. The ten largest make up 0.28% of the sample.

This clonotype was sampled from a human donor with Susac syndrome. This chain is built from TRBV5-1 and TRBJ1-2, with the D gene uncertain. Input material: CD8+ T cells from PBMCs. Read as DNA, the sequence is TGCGCCAGCAGCTTGGGAGGAACCTATGGCTACACCTTC. It specifies CASSLGGTYGYTF.